A single sample is the source of the 9 T cell receptor beta chains below, sequenced in a study of T-cell reconstitution after alpha-beta-depleted transplantation in children. Preparation of the TCRbeta library involved a method that used unique molecular identifiers. One entry per CDR3 protein results from TCRdb running MiXCR on the PCR reads. The sample has a few hundred thousand distinct CDR3 sequences; about a tenth are singletons. The sample was PBMCs from the stem cell graft donor, taken from the stem cell graft. Receptors were obtained from a human donor who donated a stem cell graft to a child with acute lymphoblastic leukemia.

The chain is built from TRBV5-1 and TRBJ1-6, with TRBD1 identical over 10 bases. Per germline, CDR1 SGHRS and CDR2 YFSETQ. The CDR3 length is 14 residues. The ends lost 3 bases at V and 10 bases at J; junction bases unmatched: 4. CDR3 loop: CASSSGTGVSPLHF. The CDR3 DNA reads as TGCGCCAGCAGCTCCGGGACAGGGGTCTCACCCCTCCACTTT.

The gene calls are TRBV5-5 and TRBJ1-1; D possibly corresponds to TRBD1 (6 bases). Germline V gene data show CDR1 as SGHKS and CDR2 as YYEKEE (reference sequence). V lost 6 bases and J lost 11, with 17 bases in between. This CDR3 region has 12 residues. In nucleotides, the CDR3 is TGTGCCAGCACCCTTCTTTGGGGGGCCGCTTTCTTT. Its translation: CASTLLWGAAFF.

This clonotype was found many times. The chain links TRBV29-1 to TRBJ2-5; D is tentatively TRBD1 or TRBD2 (5 bases each). Germline V gene sequence: CDR1 SQVTM, CDR2 ANQGSEA. The V end was cut by 3 bases, the J end by 4 bases, with 12 bases between. CDR3 length: 13 residues. CDR3 amino acids: CSVDLSGRETQYF. DNA of the CDR3: TGCAGCGTTGATCTTTCAGGGAGAGAGACCCAGTACTTC.

This clonotype was seen a handful of times. J is TRBJ2-6 and V is TRBV11-2, with 9 bases lining up with TRBD1. Trimming at V came to 2 bases and at J to 0 bases, leaving 5 bases not matched to a gene. In germline, CDR1 is SGHAT, CDR2 FQNNGV. The CDR3 is 18 residues long. This CDR3 is CASSLTGTGTSGANVLTF. The CDR3 DNA reads as TGTGCCAGCAGCTTAACCGGGACAGGGACCTCTGGGGCCAACGTCCTGACTTTC.

This clonotype was seen a handful of times. The V gene is TRBV28, the J gene TRBJ1-2, with D possibly being TRBD1 (5 bases). The CDR3 totals 15 residues. Trimming stripped 4 bases from V and 5 bases from J, with 17 bases between. CDR1 MDHEN and CDR2 SYDVKM come from the germline V gene. Here the CDR3 reads CASSSTGSRPYGYTF. The DNA for the CDR3 is TGTGCCAGCAGTTCCACAGGCTCTCGGCCTTATGGCTACACCTTC.

This clonotype was observed a handful of times. The chain has TRBV7-8 and TRBJ2-7, with 7 bases lining up with TRBD2. Germline V CDR1 and CDR2: SGHVS, FQNEAQ. V trimming: 1 base; J trimming: 4 bases; junction bases outside the gene matches: 7. This CDR3 is 15 amino acids long. Here the CDR3 reads CASSLVRAGVYEQYF. The CDR3 nucleotides are TGTGCCAGCAGCTTAGTGAGGGCGGGGGTTTACGAGCAGTACTTC.

This clonotype was counted many times. The junction departs from germline at one end; a sequencing error may be responsible. The genes are TRBV7-7 and TRBJ2-7; D gene ambiguous. The CDR3 spans 14 residues. Germline V CDR1 and CDR2: SSHAT, FNYEAQ (reference sequence). This CDR3 reads CASSPTRSSYEQYF. CDR3 in DNA: TGTGCTAGCAGCCCCACGAGGAGCTCCTACGAGCAGTACTTC.

This clonotype was detected only a few times. V gene TRBV29-1 combines with J gene TRBJ2-1, with TRBD1 identical over 8 bases. From germline, CDR1 is SQVTM and CDR2 ANQGSEA. Trimming at V came to 7 bases and at J to 7 bases, leaving 6 bases not matched to a gene. The CDR3 consists of 12 residues. The CDR3 protein is CSAGQGTNEQFF. The CDR3 bases are TGCAGCGCAGGACAGGGAACGAATGAGCAGTTCTTC.

This chain uses TRBV10-3 with TRBJ1-2; D unresolved. Trimming shortened V by 3 bases and J by 4 bases, and 12 bases separated the two germline ends. The CDR3 loop spans 14 amino acids. Germline values: CDR1 ENHRY, CDR2 SYGVKD. In nucleotides, the CDR3 is TGTGCCATCAGTGAAACAGATATAGGCTATGGCTACACCTTC. Translating it yields CAISETDIGYGYTF.